The clone carrying this T cell receptor (beta chain) occurred many times. These data belong to a study of T cells after yellow fever vaccination. Background on the study: Flow sorting relied on CD3, CD45RA, CCR7 and CD95 to obtain EM, EMRA, CM and Tscm memory subsets. Findings and caveats of the study: On re-exposure, the response was weaker but peaked faster, at day 5 versus 15. There was a possibility that FACS-sorted repertoires contained abundant clonotypes contaminating from the bulk population.

The V end was cut by 2 bases, the J end by 4 bases, with 18 bases between. The CDR3 is 16 amino acids. Germline CDR1 is MNHEY and CDR2 is SVGAGI. TCRdb reprocessed the 5' RACE reads with MiXCR, giving one entry per CDR3 protein. This table has 3,500 to 5,000 distinct CDR3 sequences, less than 9% appearing once. The clonotype comes from a man aged 18 to 30 who received the YFV17D yellow fever vaccine. Sequencing was performed on PBMCs, either bulk or a sorted T-cell subset (CD4+, CD8+, memory, or dextramer-sorted; not recorded which), taken about 41 days after the first yellow fever vaccination. V gene TRBV6-5 combines with J gene TRBJ2-7; a weak D match, TRBD1 (5 bases). The CDR3: CASSYLQGLAFYEQYF. The CDR3 DNA follows: TGTGCCAGCAGTTACCTCCAGGGTCTTGCTTTTTACGAGCAGTACTTC.